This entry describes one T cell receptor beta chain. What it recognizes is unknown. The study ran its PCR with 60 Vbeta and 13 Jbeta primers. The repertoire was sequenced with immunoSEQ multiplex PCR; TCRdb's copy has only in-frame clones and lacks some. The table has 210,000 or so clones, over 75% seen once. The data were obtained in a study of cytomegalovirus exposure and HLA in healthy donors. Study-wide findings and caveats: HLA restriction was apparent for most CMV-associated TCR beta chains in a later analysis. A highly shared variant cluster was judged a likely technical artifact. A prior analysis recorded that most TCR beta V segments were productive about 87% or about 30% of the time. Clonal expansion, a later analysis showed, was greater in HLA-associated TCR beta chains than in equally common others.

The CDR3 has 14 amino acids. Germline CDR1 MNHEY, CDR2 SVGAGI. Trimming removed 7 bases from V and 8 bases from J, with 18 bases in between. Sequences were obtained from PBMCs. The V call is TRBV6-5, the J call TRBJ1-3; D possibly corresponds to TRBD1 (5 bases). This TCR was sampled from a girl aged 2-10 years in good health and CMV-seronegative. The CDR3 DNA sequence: TGTGCCAGCAAGGAGGTCCGGGGGGTACACACCATATATTTT. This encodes CASKEVRGVHTIYF.